This T cell receptor (beta chain) was obtained from a study of graft-versus-host responses after intestinal transplantation. About the research overall: Transplants given to recipients were multivisceral, liver-intestinal, or isolated intestinal. Anti-thymocyte globulin induction, then tacrolimus and steroids for two to four years, went to all recipients.

CDR1 is SEHNR, CDR2 FQNEAQ, per germline (reference sequence). The V gene lost 4 bases and the J gene lost 0 bases, with 13 bases spanning the gap. The CDR3 extends over 16 amino acids. In regard to this clone: The antigen is unknown.

Whole-study results and caveats: Recipient bone marrow held GvH clones, some seen earlier in ileum or blood. Early declines in HvG clones that occurred post-transplant were associated with peak circulating GvH clone levels.

Data came from immunoSEQ multiplex PCR; TCRdb stores just in-frame clones and leaves some out. The repertoire has roughly 90,000 clones, 85% to 95% of them found once; the top ten carry roughly 6%. The material sequenced was unstimulated CD8+ T cells sorted from spleen or lymph node cells, taken before intestinal transplant. This sequence was found in a human donor who received an intestinal transplant. This chain connects TRBV7-9 to TRBJ1-3; the D is unclear. CDR3 sequence (DNA): TGTGCCAGCAGCTCTCAGACTGCTTCCTCTGGAAACACCATATATTTT. It specifies CASSSQTASSGNTIYF.